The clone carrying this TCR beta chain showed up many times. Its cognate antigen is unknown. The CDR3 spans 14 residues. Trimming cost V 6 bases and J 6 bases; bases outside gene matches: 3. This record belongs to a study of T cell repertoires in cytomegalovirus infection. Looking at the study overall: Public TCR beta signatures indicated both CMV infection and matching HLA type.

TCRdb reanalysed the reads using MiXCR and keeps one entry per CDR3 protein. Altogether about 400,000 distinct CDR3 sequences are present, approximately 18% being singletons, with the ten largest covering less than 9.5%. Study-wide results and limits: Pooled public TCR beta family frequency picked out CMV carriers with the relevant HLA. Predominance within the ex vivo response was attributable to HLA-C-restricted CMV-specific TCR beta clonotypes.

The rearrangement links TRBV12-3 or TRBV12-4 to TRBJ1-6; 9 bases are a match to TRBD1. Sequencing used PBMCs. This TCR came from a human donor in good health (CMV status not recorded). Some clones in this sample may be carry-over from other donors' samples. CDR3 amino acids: CASRPGQGNSPLHF. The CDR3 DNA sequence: TGTGCCAGCAGGCCGGGACAGGGTAATTCACCCCTCCACTTT.